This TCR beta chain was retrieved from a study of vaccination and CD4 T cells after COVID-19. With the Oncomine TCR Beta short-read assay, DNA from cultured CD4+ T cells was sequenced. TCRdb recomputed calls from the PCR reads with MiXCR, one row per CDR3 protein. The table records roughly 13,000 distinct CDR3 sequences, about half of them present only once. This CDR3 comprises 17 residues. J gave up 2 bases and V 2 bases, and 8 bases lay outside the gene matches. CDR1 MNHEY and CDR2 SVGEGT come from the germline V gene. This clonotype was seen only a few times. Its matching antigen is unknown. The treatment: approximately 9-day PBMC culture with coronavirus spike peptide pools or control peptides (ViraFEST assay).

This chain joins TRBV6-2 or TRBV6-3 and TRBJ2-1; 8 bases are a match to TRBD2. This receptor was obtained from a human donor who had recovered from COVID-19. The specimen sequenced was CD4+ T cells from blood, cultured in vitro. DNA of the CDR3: TGTGCCAGCAGTTACCGTCCCCAGCGGGGGACCTACAATGAGCAGTTCTTC. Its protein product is CASSYRPQRGTYNEQFF.